This TCR beta chain was sequenced during a study of blood T cell repertoires in COVID-19. Study details: From the United States, Italy and Spain came samples of acute and convalescent COVID-19. Sample material is recorded as cDNA or gDNA derived from T cells, B-cell-depleted T cells, or PBMCs.

Using immunoSEQ multiplex PCR, the repertoire was profiled, and TCRdb retains in-frame clones only, with some absent. The sample carries tens of thousands of clones, under 90% recorded once. This sequence originates from a human donor in a cohort sampled during active COVID-19. The sample taken for sequencing was peripheral blood.

CDR3 amino acids: CASSYYAGDGYTF. The CDR3 coding sequence is TGTGCCAGCAGTTACTATGCAGGGGATGGCTACACCTTC. V gene TRBV5-6 combines with J gene TRBJ1-2; the D gene is possibly TRBD1 (6 bases). CDR3 length: 13 amino acids. CDR1 and CDR2 from the germline V gene are SGHDT and YYEEEE. Trimming cost V 5 bases and J 6 bases, with 14 bases left between them.